The 5 T cell receptor beta chains listed next were all sequenced from one sample in a study of shared clonotypes between healthy human individuals. The table came from immunoSEQ multiplex PCR; TCRdb's copy has only in-frame clones and leaves some out. Of around 2.5 million clones listed, 93% are singletons. The sample taken for sequencing was naive CD4+ T cells from PBMCs. This sample's subset: CD45RA+ positively selected. The source of these receptors is a man between 18 and 29 years old in good health. Some clones in this sample may be carry-over from other donors' samples.

The chain couples TRBV18 to TRBJ2-5, with no clear D. Germline-derived CDR1 and CDR2 are KGHSH and LQKENI. Deletions cut 5 bases from V and 4 bases from J, with 14 bases between. This CDR3 comprises 14 residues. The CDR3 reads CASSILGSGETQYF. The CDR3 DNA reads TGTGCCAGCTCAATCCTCGGGTCGGGAGAGACCCAGTACTTC.

The chain uses TRBV18 and TRBJ2-5; D gene uncertain. The J call is in doubt because the DNA end fits TRBJ2-7 better. The CDR3 consists of 12 residues. Germline V CDR1 and CDR2: KGHSH, LQKENI. DNA for the CDR3: TGTGCCAGCTCACCATGGGGTTACGAGCAGTACTTC. As protein: CASSPWGYEQYF.

This clone came up once. The identical CDR3 is also encoded by other nucleotide sequences in the sample. The chain has TRBV5-1 and TRBJ1-2; perhaps TRBD1 as D (5 bases). V dropped 3 bases and J dropped 5 bases, with 11 bases sitting between them. Germline CDR1 is SGHRS and CDR2 is YFSETQ. The CDR3 runs 13 residues. CDR3: CASSSGQPYGYTF. The DNA for the CDR3 is TGCGCCAGCAGCTCCGGACAACCATATGGCTACACCTTC.

V and J are TRBV7-3 and TRBJ2-2; TRBD2 might be the D (5 bases). V gave up 2 bases and J gave up 4 bases, with 14 bases separating them. Germline V lookup: CDR1 SGHTA, CDR2 FQGTGA. The CDR3 totals 16 residues. For the CDR3, the DNA is TGTGCCAGCAGCTTATTGTCGGGAATGGCCACCGGGGAGCTGTTTTTT. Protein: CASSLLSGMATGELFF.

The sample holds one count of this clone. The rearrangement links TRBV19 to TRBJ2-1; D is unclear. The V end was cut by 6 bases, the J end by 6 bases, with 15 bases between. The CDR3 is made up of 14 amino acids. The germline gives CDR1 LNHDA, CDR2 SQIVND (reference sequence). The CDR3 protein is CASSIDFSSNEQFF. DNA for the CDR3: TGTGCCAGTAGCATCGACTTTAGTTCCAATGAGCAGTTCTTC.